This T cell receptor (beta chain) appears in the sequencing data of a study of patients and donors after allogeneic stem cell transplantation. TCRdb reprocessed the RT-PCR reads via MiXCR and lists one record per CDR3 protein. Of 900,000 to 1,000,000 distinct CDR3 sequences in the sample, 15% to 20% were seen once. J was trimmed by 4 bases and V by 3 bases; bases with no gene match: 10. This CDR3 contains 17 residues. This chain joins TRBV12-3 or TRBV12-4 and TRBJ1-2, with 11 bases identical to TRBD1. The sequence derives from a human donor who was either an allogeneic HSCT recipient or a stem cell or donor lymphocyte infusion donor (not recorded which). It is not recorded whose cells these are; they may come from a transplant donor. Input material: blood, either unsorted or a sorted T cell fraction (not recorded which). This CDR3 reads CASSFRTGGAGSYGYTF. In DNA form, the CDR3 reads TGTGCCAGCAGTTTTCGGACAGGGGGCGCTGGGTCCTATGGCTACACCTTC.